This passage covers 2 T cell receptor beta chains from one sample sequenced in a study of T cell responses to AZD1222 COVID-19 vaccine. The repertoire was sequenced with immunoSEQ multiplex PCR; TCRdb's copy has only in-frame clones and lacks some. The sample contains over 100,000 clones, around nine tenths of which appear only once. Sequencing was performed on peripheral blood, taken on day 0 of AZD1222 vaccination. Receptors were obtained from an adult in good health.

The chain couples TRBV4-1 to TRBJ2-5; D is possibly TRBD1 (6 bases). Between the trimmed V and J ends, which lost 0 bases and 6 bases, there was a span of 20 bases. From germline, CDR1 is MGHRA and CDR2 YSYEKL. The CDR3 contains 17 residues. The CDR3 here is CASSQDPRTEVRQTQYF. DNA of the CDR3: TGCGCCAGCAGCCAAGACCCCCGGACAGAGGTTCGACAGACCCAGTACTTC.

The J gene is TRBJ1-5, the V gene TRBV28; D remains ambiguous. The length of the CDR3 is 12 residues. The V gene's germline CDR1 is MDHEN and CDR2 SYDVKM. The V and J ends lost 5 bases and 7 bases respectively, with 9 bases between them. Here the CDR3 reads CASSTGVQPQHF. For the CDR3, the DNA is TGTGCCAGCAGTACCGGGGTCCAGCCCCAGCATTTT.